The entry below describes one T cell receptor beta chain. Its specificity is unknown. The CDR3 runs to 12 residues. Germline V gene sequence: CDR1 SGHRS, CDR2 YFSETQ. V lost 4 bases and J lost 5, with 7 bases in between. The sample comes from a study of T cell responses to AZD1222 COVID-19 vaccine. General study points: Regions left unmutated in variants are reportedly the target of nearly half of spike-specific TCRs.

Data came from immunoSEQ multiplex PCR; TCRdb stores just in-frame clones and leaves some out. The sample consists of 110,000 to 150,000 clones, just under 95% of them appearing once. This clonotype was sampled from an adult in good health. Sequencing was performed on peripheral blood, taken on day 0 of AZD1222 vaccination. The V and J genes are TRBV5-1 and TRBJ2-1; D is uncertain. The CDR3 DNA reads TGCGCCAGCAGCCAGGTAGACAATGAGCAGTTCTTC. It codes for CASSQVDNEQFF. Supplemented by reference TRBV5-1 and TRBJ2-1, the full variable domain reads KAGVTQTPRYLIKTRGQQVTLSCSPISGHRSVSWYQQTPGQGLQFLFEYFSETQRNKGNFPGRFSGRQFSNSRSEMNVSTLELGDSALYLCASSQVDNEQFFGPGTRLTVL.